This TCR beta chain was observed in a study of control samples from healthy donors and cancer patients. V lost 3 bases, J lost 2 bases, and 11 bases stayed unmatched. The length of the CDR3 is 17 residues. The germline V gene encodes CDR1 LNHNV and CDR2 YYDKDF (reference sequence). TCRdb keeps only in-frame clones here, not all; method: immunoSEQ multiplex PCR. The repertoire holds about 120,000 clones, with just under 95% as singletons. The chain uses TRBV15 and TRBJ2-7, with 9 positions matching TRBD1. The source is a man aged 18 to 29 in good health. Material for sequencing was blood. CDR3 loop: CATSRDRWGTGTYEQYF. For the CDR3, the DNA is TGTGCCACCAGCAGGGACAGATGGGGGACAGGGACCTACGAGCAGTACTTC.